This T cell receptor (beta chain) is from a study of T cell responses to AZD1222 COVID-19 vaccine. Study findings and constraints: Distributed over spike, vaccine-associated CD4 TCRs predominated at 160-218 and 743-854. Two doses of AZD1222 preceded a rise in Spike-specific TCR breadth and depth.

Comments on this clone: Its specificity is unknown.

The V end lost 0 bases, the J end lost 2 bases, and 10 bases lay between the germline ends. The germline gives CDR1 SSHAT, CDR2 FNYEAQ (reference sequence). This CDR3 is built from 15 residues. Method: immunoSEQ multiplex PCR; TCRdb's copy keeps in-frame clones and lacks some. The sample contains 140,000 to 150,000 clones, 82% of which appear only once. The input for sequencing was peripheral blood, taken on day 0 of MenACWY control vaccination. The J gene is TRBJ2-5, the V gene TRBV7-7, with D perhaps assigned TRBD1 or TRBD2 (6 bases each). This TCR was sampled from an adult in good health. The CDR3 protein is CASSLAGGAQETQYF. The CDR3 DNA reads TGTGCCAGCAGCTTAGCGGGGGGCGCTCAAGAGACCCAGTACTTC. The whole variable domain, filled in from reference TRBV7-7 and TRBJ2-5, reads GAGVSQSPRYKVTKRGQDVTLRCDPISSHATLYWYQQALGQGPEFLTYFNYEAQPDKSGLPSDRFSAERPEGSISTLTIQRTEQRDSAMYRCASSLAGGAQETQYFGPGTRLLVL.